This T cell receptor (beta chain) was sequenced during a study of cytomegalovirus exposure and HLA in healthy donors. Study-level background: There were 90 million to 130 million unique TCR beta sequences, drawn from roughly 200 million T cells, in an earlier analysis. Study-level findings and limits: Cytomegalovirus-associated TCR beta chains were listed, numbering over 150.

Primers included in the PCR were 60 Vbeta and 13 Jbeta primers. The protocol was immunoSEQ multiplex PCR, while the TCRdb copy is restricted to in-frame clones and leaves out a portion. The sample comprises over 85,000 clones, more than 70% of which are singletons, and about 3.8% rests with the top ten. This clone was counted ten times or more. Its antigen is undetermined. Participants comprised healthy donors of bone marrow. The V and J ends lost 3 bases and 4 bases, in that order; junction bases with no gene match: 14. The V gene's germline CDR1 is SGHTA and CDR2 FQGNSA. The CDR3 is 17 residues long.

Sequencing input: PBMCs. This rearrangement joins TRBV7-2 to TRBJ2-7; 8 bases are a match to TRBD1. The origin of this receptor is a woman in her forties in good health and CMV-seronegative. CDR3 DNA: TGTGCCAGCAGCTTCCCATGGGGGGACAGGACCGCGTACGAGCAGTACTTC. Protein sequence: CASSFPWGDRTAYEQYF.